This T cell receptor beta chain was sequenced during a study of CD8+CD57+ T cells in acquired aplastic anemia. CDR3 and TCR beta VDJ profiling relied on genomic DNA as the template. Via MiXCR, TCRdb re-called the reads, giving one row per CDR3 protein. Of 150,000 or so distinct CDR3 sequences in the sample, just over 50% were seen once. On this clonotype itself: Its antigen is as yet unknown. The junction departs from the called germline gene at one end, perhaps through a read error.

Broader study findings: Levels of CD8+ Simpson's diversity were not significantly distinct in patients versus controls. Patients and controls had in common 25 to 35 CD8+ CDR3 sequences.

Patients chosen for sequencing had shown CD8+CD57+ cell expansion by flow cytometry. This CDR3 has 16 residues. Germline V CDR1 and CDR2: SNHLY, FYNNEI. The sample was sorted CD4+, CD8+, or CD8+CD57+ T cells (not recorded which) from PBMCs. This clonotype was sampled from a human donor with aplastic anemia. This chain joins TRBV2 and TRBJ2-7; 8 bases agree with TRBD2. CDR3 in amino acids: CTSRRGAGASSYDQYF. Written as DNA, the CDR3 is TGTACCAGCAGGCGGGGGGCAGGGGCGTCTTCCTACGACCAGTACTTC.